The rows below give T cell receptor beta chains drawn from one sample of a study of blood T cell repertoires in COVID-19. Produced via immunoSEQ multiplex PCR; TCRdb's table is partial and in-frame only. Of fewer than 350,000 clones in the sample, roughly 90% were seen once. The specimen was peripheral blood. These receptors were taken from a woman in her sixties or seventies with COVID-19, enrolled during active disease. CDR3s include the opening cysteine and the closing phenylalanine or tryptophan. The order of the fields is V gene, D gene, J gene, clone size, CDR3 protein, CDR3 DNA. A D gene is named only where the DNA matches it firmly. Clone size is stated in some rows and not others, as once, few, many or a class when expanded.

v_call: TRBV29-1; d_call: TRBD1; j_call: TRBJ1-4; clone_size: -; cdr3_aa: CSAGTGGARATNEKLFF; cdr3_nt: TGCAGCGCGGGTACAGGGGGCGCGAGGGCAACTAATGAAAAACTGTTTTTT
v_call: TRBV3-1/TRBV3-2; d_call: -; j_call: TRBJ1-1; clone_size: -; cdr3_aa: CASSQGGGNTEAFF; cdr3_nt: TGTGCCAGCAGCCAAGGTGGCGGGAACACTGAAGCTTTCTTT
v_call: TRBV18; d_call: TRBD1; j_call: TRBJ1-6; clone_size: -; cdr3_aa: CASSLPDRGTYNSPLHF; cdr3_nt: TGTGCCAGCTCACTTCCGGACAGGGGCACCTATAATTCACCCCTCCACTTT
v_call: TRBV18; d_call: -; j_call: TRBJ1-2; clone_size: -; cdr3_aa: CASSPQGSNYGYTF; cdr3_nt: TGTGCCAGCTCACCTCAGGGTTCAAACTATGGCTACACCTTC
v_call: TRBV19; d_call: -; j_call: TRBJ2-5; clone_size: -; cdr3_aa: CASISPGETQYF; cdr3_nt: TGTGCCTCAATTTCTCCGGGGGAGACCCAGTACTTC
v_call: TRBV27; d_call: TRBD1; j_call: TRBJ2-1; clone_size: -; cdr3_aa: CASSAPETGNNEQFF; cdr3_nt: TGTGCCAGCAGTGCCCCGGAGACAGGGAACAATGAGCAGTTCTTC
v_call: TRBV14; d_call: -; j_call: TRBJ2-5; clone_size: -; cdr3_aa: CASSERRQIIETQYF; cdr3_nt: TGTGCCAGCAGCGAACGCCGACAGATTATTGAAACCCAGTACTTC
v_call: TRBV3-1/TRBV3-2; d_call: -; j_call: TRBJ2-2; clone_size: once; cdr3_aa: CASSLGQFNTGELFF; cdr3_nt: TGTGCCAGCAGCCTAGGACAGTTTAACACCGGGGAGCTGTTTTTT
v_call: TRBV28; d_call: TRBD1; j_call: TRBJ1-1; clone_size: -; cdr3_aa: CASSLYDRGTEAFF; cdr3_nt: TGTGCCAGCAGTTTGTACGACAGGGGCACTGAAGCTTTCTTT
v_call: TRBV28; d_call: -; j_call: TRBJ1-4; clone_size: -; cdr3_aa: CASRVGGASNEKLFF; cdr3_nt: TGTGCCAGCAGGGTGGGAGGGGCGTCTAATGAAAAACTGTTTTTT
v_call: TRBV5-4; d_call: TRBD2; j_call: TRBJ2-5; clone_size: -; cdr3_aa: CASSPSGTQETQYF; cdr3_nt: TGTGCCAGCAGCCCTAGCGGAACGCAAGAGACCCAGTACTTC
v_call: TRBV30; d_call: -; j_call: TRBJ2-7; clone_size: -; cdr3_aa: CAWSVTLRAEQYF; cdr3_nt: TGTGCCTGGAGTGTGACATTGAGGGCCGAGCAGTACTTC
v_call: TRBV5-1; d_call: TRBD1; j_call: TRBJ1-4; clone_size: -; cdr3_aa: CASSFRTGGTGEKLFF; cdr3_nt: TGCGCCAGCAGCTTTCGAACAGGGGGAACAGGAGAAAAACTGTTTTTT
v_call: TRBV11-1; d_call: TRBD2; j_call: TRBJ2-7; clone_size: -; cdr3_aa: CASSLGPAGSTYEQYF; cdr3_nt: TGTGCCAGCAGCTTAGGGCCAGCGGGGTCAACCTACGAGCAGTACTTC
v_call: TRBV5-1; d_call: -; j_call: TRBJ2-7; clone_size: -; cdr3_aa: CASSRGPQGLLAYEQYF; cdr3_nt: TGCGCCAGCAGCCGAGGCCCCCAGGGTTTATTGGCCTACGAGCAGTACTTC
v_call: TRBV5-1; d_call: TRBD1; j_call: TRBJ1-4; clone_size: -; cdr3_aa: CASSPQGNNEKLFF; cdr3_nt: TGCGCCAGCAGCCCACAGGGGAATAATGAAAAACTGTTTTTT
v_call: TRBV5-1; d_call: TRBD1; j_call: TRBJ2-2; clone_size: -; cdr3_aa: CASSLSPGQGPGELFF; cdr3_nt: TGCGCCAGCAGCTTGTCGCCGGGACAGGGCCCCGGGGAGCTGTTTTTT
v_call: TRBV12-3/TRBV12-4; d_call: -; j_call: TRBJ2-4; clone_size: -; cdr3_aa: CASGTRGGNIQYF; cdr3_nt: TGTGCCAGCGGCACGAGGGGGGGAAACATTCAGTACTTC
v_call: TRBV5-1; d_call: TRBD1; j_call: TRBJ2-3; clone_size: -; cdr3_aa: CASSYPGQGAPDTQYF; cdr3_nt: TGCGCCAGCAGCTACCCGGGACAGGGAGCGCCAGATACGCAGTATTTT
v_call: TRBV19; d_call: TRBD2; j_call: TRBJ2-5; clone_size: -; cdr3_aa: CASSTLAGKETQYF; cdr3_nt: TGTGCCAGTAGTACACTAGCGGGGAAGGAGACCCAGTACTTC
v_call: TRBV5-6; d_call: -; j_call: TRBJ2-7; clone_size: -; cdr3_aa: CASSFLQGNEVQYF; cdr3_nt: TGTGCCAGCAGCTTTTTACAGGGTAATGAAGTGCAGTACTTC
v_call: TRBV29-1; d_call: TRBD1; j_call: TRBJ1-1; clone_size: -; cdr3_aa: CSVAQGAGVSMTEAFF; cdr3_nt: TGCAGCGTTGCCCAGGGGGCGGGGGTCTCAATGACTGAAGCTTTCTTT
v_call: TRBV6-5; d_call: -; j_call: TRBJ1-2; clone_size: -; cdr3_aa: CASRSDSYGYTF; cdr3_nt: TGTGCCAGCAGAAGCGACAGCTATGGCTACACCTTC
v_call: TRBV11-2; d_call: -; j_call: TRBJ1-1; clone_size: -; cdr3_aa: CASSLVATSREAFF; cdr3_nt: TGTGCCAGCAGCTTAGTAGCGACAAGCCGTGAAGCTTTCTTT
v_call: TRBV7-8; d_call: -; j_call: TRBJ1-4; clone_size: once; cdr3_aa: CASSLGGVMQATNEKLFF; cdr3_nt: TGTGCCAGCAGCTTAGGGGGGGTGATGCAAGCAACTAATGAAAAACTGTTTTTT
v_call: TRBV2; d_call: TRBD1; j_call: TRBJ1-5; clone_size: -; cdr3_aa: CASNRGTVNQPQHF; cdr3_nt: TGTGCCAGCAACCGTGGGACAGTCAATCAGCCCCAGCATTTT
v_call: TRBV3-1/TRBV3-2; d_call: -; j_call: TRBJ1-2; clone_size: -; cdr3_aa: CASSPSGGTLGYTF; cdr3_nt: TGTGCCAGCAGCCCATCTGGGGGGACCCTAGGCTACACCTTC
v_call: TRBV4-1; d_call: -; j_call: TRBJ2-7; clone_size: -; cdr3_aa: CASSFSPGQGYEQYF; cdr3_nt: TGCGCCAGCAGCTTCTCACCAGGGCAGGGCTACGAGCAGTACTTC